This passage covers 8 T cell receptor beta chains from one sample sequenced in a study of T cell repertoires in cytomegalovirus infection. TCRdb itself ran the reads through MiXCR, one entry per CDR3 protein. The repertoire holds fewer than 550,000 distinct CDR3 sequences, with about 33% as singletons. Sequenced input: PBMCs. The receptors come from a human donor in good health (CMV status not recorded). Some clones in this sample may be carry-over from other donors' samples.

The chain uses TRBV27 and TRBJ2-7; D is perhaps TRBD2 (6 bases). Trimming cost V 3 bases and J 5 bases, with 20 bases left between them. CDR1 is MNHEY and CDR2 is SMNVEV in the germline V gene (reference sequence). The CDR3 length is 16 residues. CDR3 sequence reads: CASSLSGWRGVDEQYF. In nucleotides, the CDR3 is TGTGCCAGCAGTTTGTCGGGATGGCGCGGGGTTGACGAGCAGTACTTC.

As regards this clonotype: A junction boundary mismatches the germline segment, possibly from a read error. The chain joins TRBV18 to TRBJ1-5, with TRBD1 identical over 9 bases. This CDR3 is 15 amino acids long. CDR1 is KGHSH and CDR2 is LQKENI in the germline V gene. CDR3 sequence reads: CASSPSWDRDQPQPF. The CDR3 DNA reads as TGTGCCAGCTCACCATCCTGGGACAGGGATCAGCCCCAGCCTTTT.

The chain joins TRBV6-8 to TRBJ2-2; D might be TRBD1 (5 bases). The CDR3 consists of 11 residues. Germline CDR1 MNHGY, CDR2 SAAAGT. V was clipped by 6 bases and J by 6 bases, with 5 bases between them. The CDR3 sequence: CASSRAGELFF. DNA of the CDR3: TGTGCCAGCAGCAGGGCCGGGGAGCTGTTTTTT.

As regards this clonotype: A much larger clonotype is one base distant, so this may be a read error. This rearrangement joins TRBV7-9 to TRBJ1-5; D may be TRBD1 (6 bases). The CDR3 contains 14 residues. Germline CDR1 and CDR2: SEHNR and FQNEAQ (reference sequence). The CDR3 region is CASSLGGTPGRMPF. The CDR3 bases are TGTGCCAGCAGCTTAGGGGGGACACCCGGACGTATGCCTTTT.

This clonotype was seen a handful of times. The chain is built from TRBV7-2 and TRBJ2-1, with D possibly matching TRBD2 (5 bases). Germline V lookup: CDR1 SGHTA, CDR2 FQGNSA. V shed 1 base and J shed 7 bases, with 14 bases lying between them. This CDR3 comprises 15 residues. As DNA, the CDR3 is TGTGCCAGCAGCTTAGGGACCCTCCGGGGTAATGAGCAGTTCTTC. It encodes CASSLGTLRGNEQFF.

This chain connects TRBV28 to TRBJ1-2, with unresolved D. Trimming shortened V by 8 bases and J by 4 bases, and 14 bases separated the two germline ends. The CDR3 contains 13 residues. CDR1 and CDR2 from the germline V gene are MDHEN and SYDVKM. CDR3 DNA: TGTGCCAGCCGCCCCAGCGGCCTCTATGGCTACACCTTC. Protein product: CASRPSGLYGYTF.

The chain couples TRBV5-1 to TRBJ2-2; no firm D call. The V gene's germline CDR1 is SGHRS and CDR2 YFSETQ. The CDR3 runs 14 residues. Trimming left V 5 bases short and J 8 bases short, with 16 bases between. The CDR3 is CASRRQVDLGELFF. CDR3 DNA sequence: TGCGCCAGCAGGCGCCAAGTCGATTTGGGGGAGCTGTTTTTT.

This clonotype was detected many times. The rearrangement links TRBV27 to TRBJ1-5; D unresolved. Germline assignment: CDR1 MNHEY and CDR2 SMNVEV (reference sequence). V lost 3 bases and J 4 bases, leaving 7 bases between the germline ends. CDR3 length equals 13 residues. The CDR3 here is CASSLNKNQPQHF. CDR3 nucleotides: TGTGCCAGCAGTTTGAACAAGAATCAGCCCCAGCATTTT.